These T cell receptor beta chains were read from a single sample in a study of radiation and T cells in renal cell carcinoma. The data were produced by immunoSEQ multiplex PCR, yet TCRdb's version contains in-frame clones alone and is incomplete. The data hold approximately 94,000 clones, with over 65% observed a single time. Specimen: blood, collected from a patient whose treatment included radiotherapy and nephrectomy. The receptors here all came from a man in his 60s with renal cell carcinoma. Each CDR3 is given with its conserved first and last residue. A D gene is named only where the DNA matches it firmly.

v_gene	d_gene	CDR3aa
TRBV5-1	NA	CASSLAGGPIANF
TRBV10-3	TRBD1	CAISWTGVGNEQFF
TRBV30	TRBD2	CAWSTLGGLGQYF
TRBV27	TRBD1	CASSLLGTGATHEQYF
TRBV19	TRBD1	CASSITIGTGGEAFF
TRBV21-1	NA	CASSTTGRTEAFF
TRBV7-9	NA	CASSLVGGTGELFF
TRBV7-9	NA	CASSLEFSGELFF
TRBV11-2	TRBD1	CASQDRDRAGNEQFF
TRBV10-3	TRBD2	CAISAGLANTGELFF
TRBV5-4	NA	CASGDRRSSYEQYF
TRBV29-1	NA	CSVGGSWPGETQYF
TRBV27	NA	CASSLRWGQTTGELFF
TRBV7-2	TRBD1	CASSLERDRSRPYEQYF
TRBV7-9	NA	CASSFVGTNTEAFF
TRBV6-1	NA	CASRAGADQETQYF
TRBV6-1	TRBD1	CASWTGGSYEQYF
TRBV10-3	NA	CAISGSGGGMNTEAFF
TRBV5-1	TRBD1	CASRPQGAGTEAFF
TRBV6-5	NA	CASSNHRDRVYEQYF
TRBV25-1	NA	CASSDPGRNTIYF
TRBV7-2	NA	CASSLVWQGTPGELFF
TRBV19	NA	CATRVGQNNQPQHF
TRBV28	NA	CASTWGVGAGELFF
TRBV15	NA	CATSRGVGFLSGGYTF
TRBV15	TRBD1	CATSRDLGTGGQHF
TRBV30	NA	CAWTKGLSGNTIYF
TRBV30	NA	CAWSVGVQRRAFF
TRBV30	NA	CAWRRGEFYNEQFF
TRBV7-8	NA	CASSLGGDGEAFF
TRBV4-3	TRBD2	CASSQDREGSTDTQYF
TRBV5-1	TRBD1	CASSLDRGPETQYF
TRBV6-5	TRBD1	CASSDRNGQGSGQYF
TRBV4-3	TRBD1	CASSPTGQSIYGYTF
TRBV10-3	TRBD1	CAISETGGGNEKLFF
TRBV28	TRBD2	CASSSYSSGRAVNEQFF
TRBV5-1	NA	CASSLASLFYNEQFF
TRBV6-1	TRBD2	CASSVLAGLAKNIQYF
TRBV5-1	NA	CASSLDGGGTYEQYF
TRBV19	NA	CASSDERGATNEKLFF
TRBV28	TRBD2	CASRPLAGAGELFF